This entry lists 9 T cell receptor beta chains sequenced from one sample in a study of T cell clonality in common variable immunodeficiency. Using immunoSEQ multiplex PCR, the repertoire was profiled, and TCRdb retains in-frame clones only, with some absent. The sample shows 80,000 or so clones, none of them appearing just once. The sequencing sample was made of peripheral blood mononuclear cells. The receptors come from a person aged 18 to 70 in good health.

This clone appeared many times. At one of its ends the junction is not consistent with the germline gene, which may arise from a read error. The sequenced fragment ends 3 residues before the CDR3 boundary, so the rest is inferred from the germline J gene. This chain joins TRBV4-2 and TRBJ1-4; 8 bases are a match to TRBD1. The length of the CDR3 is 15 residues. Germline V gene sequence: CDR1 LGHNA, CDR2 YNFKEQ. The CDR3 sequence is CASSQDPRGLEKLFF. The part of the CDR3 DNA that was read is TGCGCCAGCAGCCAAGATCCCAGGGGGCTTGAAAAA.

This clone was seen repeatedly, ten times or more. CDR3 residues: CASSFNRDGYTF. The sequenced CDR3 bases are TGCGCCAGCAGCTTCAACAGGGATGGC. The rearrangement joins TRBV5-1 to TRBJ1-2; TRBD1 is a possible D gene (6 bases). The CDR3 end lies 3 residues beyond the end of the read and is filled in from the germline J gene. Germline-derived CDR1 and CDR2 are SGHRS and YFSETQ. The germline V and J ends were trimmed by 2 bases and 6 bases, with 8 bases remaining between them. This CDR3 is 12 amino acids long. The whole variable domain, remainder taken from reference TRBV5-1 and TRBJ1-2, is KAGVTQTPRYLIKTRGQQVTLSCSPISGHRSVSWYQQTPGQGLQFLFEYFSETQRNKGNFPGRFSGRQFSNSRSEMNVSTLELGDSALYLCASSFNRDGYTFGSGTRLTVV.

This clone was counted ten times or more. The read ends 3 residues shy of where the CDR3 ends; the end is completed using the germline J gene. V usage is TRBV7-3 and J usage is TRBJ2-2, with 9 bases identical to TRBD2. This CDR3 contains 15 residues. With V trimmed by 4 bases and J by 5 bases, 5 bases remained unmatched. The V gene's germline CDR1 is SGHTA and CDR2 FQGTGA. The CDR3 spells CASSSLAGWTGELFF. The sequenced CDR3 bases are TGTGCCAGCAGCTCCCTAGCGGGATGGACCGGGGAG. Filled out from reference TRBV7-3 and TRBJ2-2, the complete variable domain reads GAGVSQTPSNKVTEKGKYVELRCDPISGHTALYWYRQSLGQGPEFLIYFQGTGAADDSGLPNDRFFAVRPEGSVSTLKIQRTERGDSAVYLCASSSLAGWTGELFFGEGSRLTVL.

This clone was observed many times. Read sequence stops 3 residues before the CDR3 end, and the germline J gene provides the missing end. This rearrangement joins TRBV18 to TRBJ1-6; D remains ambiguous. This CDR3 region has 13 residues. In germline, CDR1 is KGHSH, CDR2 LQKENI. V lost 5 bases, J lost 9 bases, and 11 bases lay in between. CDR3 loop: CASSSIFGSPLHF. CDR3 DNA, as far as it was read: TGTGCCAGCTCATCGATCTTCGGTTCACCC.

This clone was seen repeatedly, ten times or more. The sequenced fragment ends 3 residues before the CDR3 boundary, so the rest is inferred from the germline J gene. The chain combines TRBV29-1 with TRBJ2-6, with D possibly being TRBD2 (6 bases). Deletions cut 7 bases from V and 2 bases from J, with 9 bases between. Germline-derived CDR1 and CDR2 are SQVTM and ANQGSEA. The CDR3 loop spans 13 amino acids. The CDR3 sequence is CSAGGPGANVLTF. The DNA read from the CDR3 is TGCAGCGCCGGGGGACCTGGGGCCAACGTC. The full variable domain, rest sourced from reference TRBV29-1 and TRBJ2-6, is SAVISQKPSRDICQRGTSLTIQCQVDSQVTMMFWYRQQPGQSLTLIATANQGSEATYESGFVIDKFPISRPNLTFSTLTVSNMSPEDSSIYLCSAGGPGANVLTFGAGSRLTVL.

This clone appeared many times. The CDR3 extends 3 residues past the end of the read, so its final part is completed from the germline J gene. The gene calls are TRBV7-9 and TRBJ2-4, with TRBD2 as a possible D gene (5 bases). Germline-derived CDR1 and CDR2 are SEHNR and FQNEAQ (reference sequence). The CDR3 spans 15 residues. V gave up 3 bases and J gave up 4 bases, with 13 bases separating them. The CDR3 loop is CASSFSAVPKNIQYF. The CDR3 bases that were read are TGTGCCAGCAGCTTCTCAGCGGTACCAAAAAACATT. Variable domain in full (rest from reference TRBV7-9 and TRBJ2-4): DTGVSQNPRHKITKRGQNVTFRCDPISEHNRLYWYRQTLGQGPEFLTYFQNEAQLEKSRLLSDRFSAERPKGSFSTLEIQRTEQGDSAMYLCASSFSAVPKNIQYFGAGTRLSVL.

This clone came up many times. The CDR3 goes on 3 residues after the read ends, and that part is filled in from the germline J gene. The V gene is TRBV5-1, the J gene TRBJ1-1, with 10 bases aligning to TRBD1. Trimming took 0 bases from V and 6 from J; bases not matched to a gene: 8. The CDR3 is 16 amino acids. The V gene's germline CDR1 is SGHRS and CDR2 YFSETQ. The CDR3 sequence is CASSLEGDRGRAEAFF. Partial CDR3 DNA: TGCGCCAGCAGCTTGGAGGGGGACAGGGGAAGGGCTGAA.

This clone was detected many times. The part of the CDR3 DNA that was read is TGTGCCAGCACACAGGGACAGAACACTGAA. Its translation: CASTQGQNTE. The whole CDR3 protein is CASTQGQNTEAFF. This rearrangement joins TRBV6-2 or TRBV6-3 to TRBJ1-1; possible D gene TRBD1, 6 bases. The read finishes 3 residues shy of the CDR3 end, and the germline J gene is used to complete it. Germline CDR1 is MNHEY and CDR2 is SVGEGT. The CDR3 loop spans 13 amino acids. Trimming took 7 bases from V and 1 from J, leaving 10 bases between them.

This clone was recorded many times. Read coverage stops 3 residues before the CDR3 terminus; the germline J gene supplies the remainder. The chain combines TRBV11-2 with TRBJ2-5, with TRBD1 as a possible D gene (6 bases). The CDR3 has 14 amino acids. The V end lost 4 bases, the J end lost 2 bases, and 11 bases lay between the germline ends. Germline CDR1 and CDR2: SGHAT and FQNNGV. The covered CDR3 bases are TGTGCCAGCAGCTCGGACAGAGCTCAAGAGACC. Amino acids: CASSSDRAQET. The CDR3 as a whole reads CASSSDRAQETQYF.